Following are 28 T cell receptor beta chains from one sample sequenced in a study of response to subunit inactivated influenza vaccine. Using its own MiXCR run on the RT-PCR reads, TCRdb lists one record per CDR3 protein. The sample has roughly 540,000 distinct CDR3 sequences, approximately 20% seen once. The sample was also linked to a second study, of T cells expressing NK-cell markers. This second study says: UMIs were included in TCR beta cDNA generated by 5'RACE template switching.

Sample: CD4+ T cells sorted from PBMCs, taken about 13 days after vaccination. All receptors come from a man in his forties or fifties who received an inactivated influenza vaccine.

The chain recombines TRBV5-1 with TRBJ1-1; D is perhaps TRBD1 (5 bases). The germline V gene encodes CDR1 SGHRS and CDR2 YFSETQ. The CDR3 is made up of 14 amino acids. V lost 4 bases and J lost 6, with 16 bases in between. The CDR3 region has the DNA TGCGCCAGCAGCCTCTGGGGCAGGGAGGCTGAAGCTTTCTTT. Encoded protein: CASSLWGREAEAFF.

The CDR3 spells CASTSPRDYGEKLFF. The DNA of the CDR3 is TGTGCCAGCACCTCCCCCCGGGACTACGGTGAAAAACTGTTTTTT. The rearrangement uses TRBV12-3 or TRBV12-4 and TRBJ1-4; D may be TRBD1 (5 bases). This CDR3 comprises 15 residues. Trimming removed 7 bases at V and 7 bases at J, with 19 bases between.

V usage is TRBV5-5 and J usage is TRBJ2-3, with TRBD1 identical over 11 bases. Germline loops: CDR1 SGHKS, CDR2 YYEKEE (reference sequence). J was trimmed by 6 bases and V by 4 bases; bases with no gene match: 7. The CDR3 covers 15 residues. CDR3 in DNA: TGTGCCAGCAGCCTTGGACAGGGGGCGAGGGATACGCAGTATTTT. Its translation: CASSLGQGARDTQYF.

This sequence joins TRBV24-1 and TRBJ2-1; no clear D. The V gene lost 4 bases and the J gene lost 4 bases, with 4 bases spanning the gap. The CDR3 runs 12 residues. The germline V gene encodes CDR1 KGHDR and CDR2 SFDVKD. In DNA, the CDR3 is TGTGCCACCAGTGACCGGTACAATGAGCAGTTCTTC. Residues: CATSDRYNEQFF.

This chain uses TRBV27 with TRBJ2-1; D gene ambiguous. Deletions cut 5 bases from V and 0 bases from J, with 14 bases between. The CDR3 is made up of 16 amino acids. Germline assignment: CDR1 MNHEY and CDR2 SMNVEV (reference sequence). The CDR3 DNA sequence: TGTGCCAGCAGTCCCACTCGGCTAGGCTCCTACAATGAGCAGTTCTTC. It specifies CASSPTRLGSYNEQFF.

About this clonotype: Sequence at one end of the junction differs from germline and may be a read error. The V call is TRBV12-3 or TRBV12-4, the J call TRBJ2-3; TRBD2 might be the D (5 bases). The CDR3 covers 11 residues. The CDR3 protein is CGSSGLDTQYF. The DNA for the CDR3 is TGTGGCAGCAGCGGTTTAGATACGCAGTATTTT.

This chain uses TRBV10-1 with TRBJ2-3, with D tentatively TRBD1 (6 bases). The ends were cut back, 2 bases at V and 0 bases at J, with 9 bases in the middle. CDR3 length equals 15 residues. The germline V gene encodes CDR1 WNHNN and CDR2 SYGVQD (reference sequence). The CDR3 reads CASSEGQGSTDTQYF. The CDR3 coding sequence is TGCGCCAGCAGTGAGGGGCAGGGGAGCACAGATACGCAGTATTTT.

The table lists this clonotype with many counts. Compared with germline, one end of the junction differs, possibly owing to a read error. The chain couples TRBV6-5 to TRBJ2-2, with 8 bases matching TRBD2. The CDR3 has 15 residues. Germline V CDR1 and CDR2: MNHEY, SVGAGI. This chain's CDR3 is CASSYLGLGDGELFF. In DNA, the CDR3 is TGTGCCAGCAGCTACTTGGGACTAGGGGACGGGGAGCTGTTTTTT.

This clonotype was counted many times. V and J are TRBV5-6 and TRBJ2-2; 9 bases are shared with TRBD1. V shed 0 bases, J shed 6 bases, and the junction held 9 bases outside the gene matches. Germline lookup yields CDR1 SGHDT and CDR2 YYEEEE. The CDR3 spans 17 residues. In DNA form, the CDR3 reads TGTGCCAGCAGCTTGGACAGGGGGCGCGTTGTTTCCGGGGAGCTGTTTTTT. Translating it yields CASSLDRGRVVSGELFF.

The chain combines TRBV29-1 with TRBJ2-1; 10 nucleotides align to TRBD2. V shed 3 bases and J 6 bases; nucleotides not matched to a gene: 5. This CDR3 is built from 14 residues. Germline CDR1 SQVTM, CDR2 ANQGSEA. CDR3 coding DNA: TGCAGCGTTGATGCTAGCGGGAGCCGCAATGAGCAGTTCTTC. Translation gives CSVDASGSRNEQFF.

The chain recombines TRBV7-2 with TRBJ1-1; tentatively, D is TRBD1 (5 bases). CDR1 and CDR2 (germline): SGHTA, FQGNSA. V shed 0 bases and J shed 5 bases, with 13 bases lying between them. The CDR3 is 15 residues long. The CDR3 DNA sequence: TGTGCCAGCAGCTTAGCTTATGGGGCGAGAACTGAAGCTTTCTTT. It codes for CASSLAYGARTEAFF. Complete variable domain (other parts from reference TRBV7-2 and TRBJ1-1): GAGVSQSPSNKVTEKGKDVELRCDPISGHTALYWYRQSLGQGLEFLIYFQGNSAPDKSGLPSDRFSAERTGGSVSTLTIQRTQQEDSAVYLCASSLAYGARTEAFFGQGTRLTVV.

The rearrangement uses TRBV2 and TRBJ2-7; no reliable D call. CDR3 length equals 11 residues. The germline CDR1 and CDR2 sequences are SNHLY and FYNNEI. The V end was cut by 2 bases, the J end by 7 bases, with 6 bases between. The DNA for the CDR3 is TGTGCCAGCAGTGAAAACTGGGAGCAGTACTTC. It specifies CASSENWEQYF.

The sample holds a few counts of this clonotype. The rearrangement links TRBV12-3 or TRBV12-4 to TRBJ2-3; TRBD2 aligns across 7 bases. The CDR3 is made up of 13 amino acids. V shed 7 bases, J shed 2 bases, and the junction held 3 bases outside the gene matches. The CDR3 region is CASMSGVTDTQYF. For the CDR3, the DNA is TGTGCCAGCATGAGCGGGGTCACAGATACGCAGTATTTT.

This rearrangement joins TRBV7-2 to TRBJ2-3; D is perhaps TRBD2 (5 bases). V gave up 4 bases and J gave up 5 bases, with 16 bases separating them. This CDR3 has 15 residues. CDR1 and CDR2 (germline): SGHTA, FQGNSA. For the CDR3, the DNA is TGTGCCAGCAGCTCCCAACTAGGTTTTATAGATACGCAGTATTTT. It is translated as CASSSQLGFIDTQYF.

The V call is TRBV7-2, the J call TRBJ1-1, with D uncertain. Per germline, CDR1 SGHTA and CDR2 FQGNSA. V gave up 5 bases and J gave up 0 bases, with 7 bases separating them. This CDR3 is built from 13 residues. In DNA, the CDR3 is TGTGCCAGCAGCACAATCATGAACACTGAAGCTTTCTTT. Its translation: CASSTIMNTEAFF.

The chain has TRBV20-1 and TRBJ2-1, with 11 bases fitting TRBD1. This CDR3 contains 13 residues. V lost 3 bases to trimming and J lost 10 bases; unmatched junction nucleotides: 5. Germline V lookup: CDR1 DFQATT, CDR2 SNEGSKA (reference sequence). In DNA, the CDR3 is TGCAGTGCTAGTAAGGACAGGGGGCAAGAGCAGTTCTTC. It codes for CSASKDRGQEQFF.

The table lists this clonotype with many counts. This chain connects TRBV12-3 or TRBV12-4 to TRBJ2-7; perhaps TRBD2 as D (6 bases). The CDR3 is 13 amino acids. Trimming cost V 4 bases and J 5 bases, with 12 bases left between them. The CDR3, as DNA: TGTGCCAGCAGTTCGTGGGGAGGCGACGAGCAGTACTTC. It specifies CASSSWGGDEQYF.

This clonotype was detected a few times. This rearrangement joins TRBV7-2 to TRBJ1-3; D gene uncertain. V was pared by 1 base and J by 0 bases, with 4 bases between. Germline CDR1 is SGHTA and CDR2 is FQGNSA. The CDR3 extends over 14 amino acids. The CDR3 protein is CASSLVFSGNTIYF. CDR3 bases: TGTGCCAGCAGCTTAGTCTTCTCTGGAAACACCATATATTTT.

This clonotype was seen a few times. The V call is TRBV30, the J call TRBJ2-7; 7 nucleotides match TRBD1. Germline CDR1 GTSNPN, CDR2 SVGIG (reference sequence). The CDR3 loop spans 12 amino acids. The J segment lost 4 bases and the V segment lost 2 bases, leaving 2 bases of the junction unmatched. This CDR3 reads CAWSNRGYEQYF. DNA for the CDR3: TGTGCCTGGAGTAACAGGGGATACGAGCAGTACTTC.

This chain joins TRBV10-3 and TRBJ1-2; 9 nucleotides match TRBD1. The CDR3 extends over 15 amino acids. Germline CDR1 reads ENHRY; CDR2 reads SYGVKD. The J segment lost 4 bases and the V segment lost 3 bases, leaving 6 bases of the junction unmatched. The CDR3 DNA reads TGTGCCATCAGTGATTCCGGGACAGGGATCTATGGCTACACCTTC. Protein sequence: CAISDSGTGIYGYTF.

The V and J genes are TRBV30 and TRBJ2-5, with D possibly being TRBD2 (6 bases). Germline V gene lookup returns CDR1 GTSNPN and CDR2 SVGIG (reference sequence). The CDR3 has 13 amino acids. The V gene lost 1 base and the J gene lost 7 bases, with 13 bases spanning the gap. The CDR3 DNA sequence: TGTGCCTGGAGTGGAACGGGGGTAGGGACCCAGTACTTC. This codes for CAWSGTGVGTQYF.

This clonotype was found a few times. V gene TRBV28 combines with J gene TRBJ2-5; TRBD1 might be the D (5 bases). CDR3 size: 16 residues. From germline, CDR1 is MDHEN and CDR2 SYDVKM. V lost 1 base, J lost 6 bases, and 18 bases lay in between. CDR3 nucleotides: TGTGCCAGCAGTTTATTCAAACGTGGGGCAGGGAAGACCCAGTACTTC. Its protein is CASSLFKRGAGKTQYF. Together with reference TRBV28 and TRBJ2-5, the CDR3 gives the full variable domain: DVKVTQSSRYLVKRTGEKVFLECVQDMDHENMFWYRQDPGLGLRLIYFSYDVKMKEKGDIPEGYSVSREKKERFSLILESASTNQTSMYLCASSLFKRGAGKTQYFGPGTRLLVL.

This clonotype showed up just a few times. The rearrangement uses TRBV12-3 or TRBV12-4 and TRBJ2-3; no definite D call. This CDR3 contains 13 residues. Trimming stripped 3 bases from V and 6 bases from J, with 10 bases between. The CDR3 DNA sequence: TGTGCCAGCAGTTTCGCTACTCTCGATACGCAGTATTTT. This sequence encodes CASSFATLDTQYF.

The V call is TRBV2, the J call TRBJ2-3; a possible D gene is TRBD1 (5 bases). CDR3 length: 12 amino acids. V lost 4 bases to trimming and J lost 7 bases, with 9 bases between them. The germline CDR1 and CDR2 sequences are SNHLY and FYNNEI. DNA for the CDR3: TGTGCCAGCAGTGTGCAGGGAAATACGCAGTATTTT. Translation: CASSVQGNTQYF. The full variable domain, completed using reference TRBV2 and TRBJ2-3, is EPEVTQTPSHQVTQMGQEVILRCVPISNHLYFYWYRQILGQKVEFLVSFYNNEISEKSEIFDDQFSVERPDGSNFTLKIRSTKLEDSAMYFCASSVQGNTQYFGPGTRLTVL.

This clonotype was detected a few times. The rearrangement links TRBV6-5 to TRBJ2-7, with D maybe TRBD1 (5 bases). The CDR3 is made up of 15 amino acids. Germline CDR1 MNHEY, CDR2 SVGAGI. The ends were cut back, 6 bases at V and 0 bases at J, with 15 bases in the middle. The CDR3 region has the DNA TGTGCCAGCAGCTACACAGGCCTTCCCTCCTACGAGCAGTACTTC. It is translated as CASSYTGLPSYEQYF.

This clonotype was counted once. V usage is TRBV18 and J usage is TRBJ2-6; 8 bases map to TRBD1. This CDR3 has 16 amino acids. Germline CDR1 reads KGHSH; CDR2 reads LQKENI. V shed 1 base, J shed 4 bases, and the junction held 3 bases outside the gene matches. In nucleotides, the CDR3 is TGTGCCAGCTCACCACGGACAGGGCCCGGGGCCAACGTCCTGACTTTC. This translates into CASSPRTGPGANVLTF.

This clonotype appeared a few times. The genes are TRBV4-2 and TRBJ1-3, with D possibly TRBD1 on 6 matching bases. This CDR3 region has 16 residues. Germline loops: CDR1 LGHNA, CDR2 YNFKEQ. Between the trimmed V and J ends, which lost 2 bases and 2 bases, there was a span of 13 bases. CDR3: CASSQTTGPPGNTIYF. CDR3 in DNA: TGTGCCAGCAGCCAAACTACAGGGCCACCTGGAAACACCATATATTTT.

This clonotype was seen repeatedly, ten times or more. The J gene is TRBJ2-1, the V gene TRBV5-1, with unresolved D. This CDR3 is built from 18 residues. Trimming removed 0 bases from V and 0 bases from J, with 16 bases in between. CDR1 and CDR2 (germline): SGHRS, YFSETQ. The CDR3 DNA sequence: TGCGCCAGCAGCTTGGCTCGCCGGGCGGAAAGCTCCTACAATGAGCAGTTCTTC. Encoded protein: CASSLARRAESSYNEQFF.